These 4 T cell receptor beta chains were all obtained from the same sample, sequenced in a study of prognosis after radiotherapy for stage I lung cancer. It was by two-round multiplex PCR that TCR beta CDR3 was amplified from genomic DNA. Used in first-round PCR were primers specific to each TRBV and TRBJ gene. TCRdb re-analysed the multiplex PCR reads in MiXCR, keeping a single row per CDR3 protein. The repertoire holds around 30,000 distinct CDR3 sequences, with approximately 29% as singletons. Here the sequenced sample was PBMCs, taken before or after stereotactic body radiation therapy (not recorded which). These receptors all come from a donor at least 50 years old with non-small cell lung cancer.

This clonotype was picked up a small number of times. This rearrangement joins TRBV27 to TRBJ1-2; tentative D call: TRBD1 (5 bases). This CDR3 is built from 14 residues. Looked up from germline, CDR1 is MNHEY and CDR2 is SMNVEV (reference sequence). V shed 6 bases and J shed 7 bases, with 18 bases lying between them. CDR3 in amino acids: CASSSAGEWGGYTF. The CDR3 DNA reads TGTGCCAGCAGCTCCGCGGGGGAATGGGGTGGCTACACCTTC.

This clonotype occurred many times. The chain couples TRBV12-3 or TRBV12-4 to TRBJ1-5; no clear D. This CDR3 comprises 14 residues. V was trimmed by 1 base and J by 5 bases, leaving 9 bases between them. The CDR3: CASSLGPGYQPQHF. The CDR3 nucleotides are TGTGCCAGCAGTTTAGGACCGGGGTATCAGCCCCAGCATTTT.

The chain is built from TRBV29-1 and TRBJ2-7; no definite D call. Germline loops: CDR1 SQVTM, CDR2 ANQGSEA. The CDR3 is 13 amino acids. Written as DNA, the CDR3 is TGCAGAGTCGCGGAACGAAAAGCCTACGAGCAGTACTTC. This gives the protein CRVAERKAYEQYF.

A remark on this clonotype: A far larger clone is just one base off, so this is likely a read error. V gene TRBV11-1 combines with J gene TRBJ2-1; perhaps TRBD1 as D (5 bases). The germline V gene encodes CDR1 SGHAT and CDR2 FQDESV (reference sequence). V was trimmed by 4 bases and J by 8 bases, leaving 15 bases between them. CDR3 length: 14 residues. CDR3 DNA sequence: TGTGCCAGCAGCTCTCGACAGCATAGGGATGAGCAGTTCTTC. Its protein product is CASSSRQHRDEQFF. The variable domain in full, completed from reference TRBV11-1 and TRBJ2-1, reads EAEVAQSPRYKITEKSQAVAFWCDPISGHATLYWYRQILGQGPELLVQFQDESVVDDSQLPKDRFSAERLKGVDSTLKIQPAELGDSAMYLCASSSRQHRDEQFFGPGTRLTVL.